These 3 T cell receptor beta chains originate from one sample sequenced in a study of patients and donors after allogeneic stem cell transplantation. TCRdb passed the RT-PCR reads through MiXCR, listing each CDR3 protein once. The table records 190,000 or so distinct CDR3 sequences, about 40% of them present only once. What was sequenced was blood, either unsorted or a sorted T cell fraction (not recorded which). These receptors came from a human donor who was either an allogeneic HSCT recipient or a stem cell or donor lymphocyte infusion donor (not recorded which). It is not recorded whose cells these are; they may come from a transplant donor.

This clonotype turned up a few times. The chain links TRBV7-2 to TRBJ2-3, with D possibly TRBD1 on 5 matching bases. The CDR3 extends over 17 amino acids. Germline-derived CDR1 and CDR2 are SGHTA and FQGNSA. The ends were cut back, 4 bases at V and 1 base at J, with 18 bases in the middle. CDR3 coding DNA: TGTGCCAGCAGCTCCACCAGACGGGTAGGGGGCACAGATACGCAGTATTTT. Translation: CASSSTRRVGGTDTQYF.

There are a few counts of this clonotype. This chain links TRBV12-3 or TRBV12-4 with TRBJ1-5; weak D call: TRBD1 (5 bases). The germline V and J ends were trimmed by 3 bases and 0 bases, with 12 bases remaining between them. This CDR3 is built from 16 residues. CDR3 sequence: CASSFAGHYSNQPQHF. CDR3 in DNA: TGTGCCAGCAGTTTTGCAGGGCATTATAGCAATCAGCCCCAGCATTTT.

This clonotype was detected only a few times. The chain uses TRBV7-9 and TRBJ1-5, with a tentative D call TRBD1 (5 bases). V gave up 2 bases and J gave up 7 bases, with 9 bases separating them. Germline assignment: CDR1 SEHNR and CDR2 FQNEAQ (reference sequence). The CDR3 covers 13 residues. CDR3 protein: CASSLSEGQPQHF. The CDR3 DNA reads TGTGCCAGCAGCTTATCGGAGGGGCAGCCCCAGCATTTT.